The text below deals with one T cell receptor beta chain. The sample belongs to a study of control samples from healthy donors and cancer patients. CDR3 length: 16 residues. The germline V gene has CDR1 LGHDT and CDR2 YNNKEL (reference sequence). The V gene lost 4 bases and the J gene lost 9 bases, with 22 bases spanning the gap. TCRdb keeps only in-frame clones here, not all; method: immunoSEQ multiplex PCR. Here the sample spans about 130,000 clones, roughly 87% being singletons. The sample comprised blood. The chain has TRBV3-1 (or the pseudogene TRBV3-2) and TRBJ2-1, with D possibly being TRBD1 (6 bases). This clonotype originated in a man aged 18 to 29 in good health. CDR3 in DNA: TGTGCCAGCAGCCGGGTCCCTCCCCCGAGAGGGGGTGAGCAGTTCTTC. Residues: CASSRVPPPRGGEQFF.